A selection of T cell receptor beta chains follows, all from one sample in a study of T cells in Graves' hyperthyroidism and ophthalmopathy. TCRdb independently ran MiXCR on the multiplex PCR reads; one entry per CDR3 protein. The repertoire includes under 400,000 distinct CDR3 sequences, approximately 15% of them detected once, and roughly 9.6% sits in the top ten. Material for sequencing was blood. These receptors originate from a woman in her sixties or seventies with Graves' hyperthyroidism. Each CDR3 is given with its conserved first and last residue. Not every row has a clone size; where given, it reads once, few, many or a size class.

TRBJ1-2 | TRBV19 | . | CASSMAGRANYGYTF
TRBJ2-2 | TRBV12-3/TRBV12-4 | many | CASRSWQDTGELFF
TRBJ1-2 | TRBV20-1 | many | CSAYTFGGYGYTF
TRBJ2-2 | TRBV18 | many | CASSPGGARNTGELFF
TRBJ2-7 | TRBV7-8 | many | CASSPRLAVAYEQYF
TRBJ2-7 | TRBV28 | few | CASSLLGRGASYEQYF
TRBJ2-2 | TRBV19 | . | CASSIGDRRAGELFF
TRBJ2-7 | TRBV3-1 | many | CASSPANNYEQYF
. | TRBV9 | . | CASSVGPRVGYNEQYF
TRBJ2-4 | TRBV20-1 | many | CSAYGPITNIQYF
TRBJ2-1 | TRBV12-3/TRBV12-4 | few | CASISSGKYNEQFF
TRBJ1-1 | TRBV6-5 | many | CASSYTQNTEAFF
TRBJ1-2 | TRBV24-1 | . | CATRGQGNYGYTF
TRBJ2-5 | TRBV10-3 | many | CAISAGTQETQYF
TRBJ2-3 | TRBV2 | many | CASTDSLPDTQYF
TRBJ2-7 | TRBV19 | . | CASSIRGEKTYEQYF
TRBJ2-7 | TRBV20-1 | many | CSATWDRPYEQYF
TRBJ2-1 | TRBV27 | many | CASPRQSSYNEQFF
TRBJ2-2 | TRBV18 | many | CASSQELAGDTGELFF
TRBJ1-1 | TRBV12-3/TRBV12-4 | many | CASSFSWGARTEAFF
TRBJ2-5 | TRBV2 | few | CAFQASGRVRGTQYF
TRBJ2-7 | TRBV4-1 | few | CASSQIAEQYF
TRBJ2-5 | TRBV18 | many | CASSPPSPQETQYF
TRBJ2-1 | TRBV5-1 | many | CASSSRPQGLAAQRGEQFF
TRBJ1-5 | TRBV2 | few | CASSGRTTNQPQHF
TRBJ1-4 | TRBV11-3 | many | CASSFGRGDGKLFF
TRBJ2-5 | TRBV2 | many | CASQKEAGVSETQYF
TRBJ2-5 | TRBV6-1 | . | CASLLAINQETQYF
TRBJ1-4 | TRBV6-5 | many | CASSYRGQGEKLFF
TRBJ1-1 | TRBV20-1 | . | CSAAGVGQGNTEAFF
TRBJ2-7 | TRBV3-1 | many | CASSPVGLAGVYEQYF
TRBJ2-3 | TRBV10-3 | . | CAISHGASGYQDTQYF
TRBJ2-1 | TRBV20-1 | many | CSALGTSSVRAQFF
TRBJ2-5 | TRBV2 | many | CASSGGRAGETQYF
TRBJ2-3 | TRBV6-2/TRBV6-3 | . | CASSLGLAGRPDTQYF
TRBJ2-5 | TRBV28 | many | CASSPPTGTQETQYF
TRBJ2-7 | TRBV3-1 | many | CASSQGEAGEQYF
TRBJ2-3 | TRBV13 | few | CASSLGRGHTDTQYF
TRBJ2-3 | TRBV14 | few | CASSQGSGRRTDTQYF
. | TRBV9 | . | CASSVGPLYAYEQFF
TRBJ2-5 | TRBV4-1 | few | CASSLRQAGRETQYF
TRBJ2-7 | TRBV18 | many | CASSPQGQGYEQYF
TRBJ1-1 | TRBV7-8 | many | CASRPTGAGMNTEAFF
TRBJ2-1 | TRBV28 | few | CASRQGFNNEQFF
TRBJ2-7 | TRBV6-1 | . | CASSVVGLAGGTYEQYF
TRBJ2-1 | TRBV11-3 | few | CASRLPGGPYNEQFF
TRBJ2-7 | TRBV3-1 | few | CASSPGTASGQGDEQYF
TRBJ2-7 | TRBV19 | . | CASRLRAGGNSHEQYF
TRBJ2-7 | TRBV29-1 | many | CSVSTGAAYEQYF
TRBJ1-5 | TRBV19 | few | CASSRNRAGDQPQHF
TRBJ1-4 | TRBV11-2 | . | CASSETGAREKLFF
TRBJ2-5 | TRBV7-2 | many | CAILKKETQYF
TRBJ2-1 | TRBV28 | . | CASQKGNEQFF
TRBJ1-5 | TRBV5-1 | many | CASSPLGGTRNQPQHF
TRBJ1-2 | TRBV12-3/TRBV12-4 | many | CASSFRRAVGGYTF